This is a list of T cell receptor beta chains from one sample in a study of blood T cell repertoires in COVID-19. The data were produced by immunoSEQ multiplex PCR, yet TCRdb's version contains in-frame clones alone and is incomplete. The table records hundreds of thousands of clones, less than 90% of them present only once. Sequenced input: PBMCs or T cells enriched from blood (not recorded which). These receptors originate from a woman in her forties who had recovered from COVID-19. The CDR3 runs from the conserved cysteine through the conserved F or W. D genes are given only for firm matches. Expanded clones get a size class; other rows say once, few or many, or leave the size out.

d_call clone_size j_call v_call cdr3_aa cdr3_nt
- - TRBJ2-1 TRBV11-3 CASSSGTPPTRGNEQFF TGTGCCAGCAGCTCAGGGACACCCCCCACTAGAGGGAATGAGCAGTTCTTC
- - TRBJ1-4 TRBV4-1 CASSQGRINEKLFF TGCGCCAGCAGCCAGGGGCGGATTAATGAAAAACTGTTTTTT
- - TRBJ2-1 TRBV5-1 CASSFRTGEQFF TGCGCCAGCAGCTTCCGGACGGGGGAGCAGTTCTTC
TRBD2 - TRBJ2-5 TRBV18 CASSPGLAVQETQYF TGTGCCAGCTCACCAGGGCTAGCGGTACAAGAGACCCAGTACTTC
TRBD1 - TRBJ2-1 TRBV27 CASGRGLFNEQFF TGTGCCAGCGGCAGGGGGCTTTTCAATGAGCAGTTCTTC
TRBD2 - TRBJ2-7 TRBV24-1 CATSGTSGSNEQYF TGTGCCACCAGTGGGACTAGCGGGAGCAACGAGCAGTACTTC
- - TRBJ2-2 TRBV19 CASSLPTSIGSSGLFF TGTGCCAGTAGTCTCCCTACTAGCATAGGGAGTTCGGGGCTGTTTTTT
- - TRBJ2-1 TRBV5-8 CASKNARNNEQFF TGTGCCAGTAAGAATGCTAGGAACAATGAGCAGTTCTTC
TRBD1 - TRBJ2-1 TRBV5-1 CASSSAGGPYNEQFF TGCGCCAGCAGCTCGGCAGGGGGTCCCTACAATGAGCAGTTCTTC
TRBD1 - TRBJ1-3 TRBV5-4 CASRDRGGGGNTIYF TGTGCCAGCAGGGACAGGGGAGGGGGTGGAAACACCATATATTTT
TRBD1 - TRBJ1-4 TRBV28 CASSFWGDSANEKLFF TGTGCCAGCAGTTTCTGGGGGGACAGCGCTAATGAAAAACTGTTTTTT
- - TRBJ1-3 TRBV11-3 CASSSPRWLSSGNTIYF TGTGCCAGCAGCTCGCCTCGTTGGCTCTCCTCTGGAAACACCATATATTTT
- - TRBJ2-6 TRBV6-5 CASSLQGSGANVLTF TGTGCCAGCAGCCTACAGGGCTCTGGGGCCAACGTCCTGACTTTC
- once TRBJ2-5 TRBV5-6 CASSLRGAQETQYF TGTGCCAGCAGCTTGCGGGGGGCCCAAGAGACCCAGTACTTC
- - TRBJ1-2 TRBV28 CASSPLLQGRGYGYTF TGTGCCAGCAGTCCATTACTTCAGGGGAGGGGATATGGCTACACCTTC
TRBD1 many TRBJ2-1 TRBV5-1 CASSLEGAANEQFF TGCGCCAGCAGCTTGGAGGGGGCAGCTAATGAGCAGTTCTTC
- - TRBJ2-1 TRBV5-1 CASSPGNLYNEQFF TGCGCCAGCAGCCCTGGCAACCTCTACAATGAGCAGTTCTTC
- - TRBJ1-3 TRBV9 CASSVAVGNTIYF TGTGCCAGCAGCGTAGCTGTTGGAAACACCATATATTTT
TRBD2 - TRBJ2-3 TRBV13 CASSSFVIAGVAQYF TGTGCCAGCAGCTCCTTCGTGATAGCGGGAGTGGCGCAGTATTTT
- - TRBJ2-5 TRBV5-1 CASSLSGSETQYF TGCGCCAGCAGCTTGTCTGGCTCCGAGACCCAGTACTTC
- - TRBJ2-7 TRBV5-4 CASSLPGLKPYEQYF TGTGCCAGCAGCTTGCCGGGACTTAAACCCTACGAGCAGTACTTC
- few TRBJ2-2 TRBV5-4 CASSLTGLNTGELFF TGTGCCAGCAGCTTAACAGGGTTGAACACCGGGGAGCTGTTTTTT
TRBD2 - TRBJ2-5 TRBV2 CAILLAGPQTQYF TGTGCCATTCTTCTAGCGGGCCCACAGACCCAGTACTTC
TRBD2 - TRBJ2-7 TRBV5-1 CASSKLAGGGEQYF TGCGCCAGCAGCAAACTAGCGGGAGGAGGCGAGCAGTACTTC
- - TRBJ1-2 TRBV3-1/TRBV3-2 CASSQGSWEERGYTF TGTGCCAGCAGCCAAGGTTCATGGGAGGAGCGGGGCTACACCTTC
- - TRBJ1-3 TRBV28 CASSLMARNTIYF TGTGCCAGCAGTTTGATGGCTCGAAACACCATATATTTT
- - TRBJ1-5 TRBV27 CASSTGRNQPQHF TGTGCCAGCAGTACAGGGCGCAATCAGCCCCAGCATTTT
- - TRBJ1-1 TRBV11-2 CASSLDKAEAFF TGTGCCAGCAGCTTGGACAAGGCTGAAGCTTTCTTT
TRBD2 - TRBJ2-2 TRBV10-3 CAIKELAGEGGELFF TGTGCCATCAAAGAGCTAGCGGGAGAAGGCGGGGAGCTGTTTTTT
- - TRBJ1-3 TRBV7-2 CASSLRGISGNTIYF TGTGCCAGCAGCTTACGGGGGATTTCTGGAAACACCATATATTTT
- - TRBJ1-2 TRBV12-3/TRBV12-4 CASSQNNYGYTF TGTGCCAGCAGTCAAAATAACTATGGCTACACCTTC
TRBD1 - TRBJ2-1 TRBV11-2 CASSKDRGDEQFF TGTGCCAGCAGCAAGGACAGGGGGGATGAGCAGTTCTTC
TRBD2 - TRBJ2-4 TRBV3-1/TRBV3-2 CASSQAGTSGTNIQYF TGTGCCAGCAGCCAAGCCGGGACTAGCGGTACAAACATTCAGTACTTC
- - TRBJ1-3 TRBV4-1 CASSQVGEGSGNTIYF TGCGCCAGCAGCCAAGTGGGGGAGGGCTCTGGAAACACCATATATTTT
TRBD1 - TRBJ1-6 TRBV28 CASSPGTAASSPLHF TGTGCCAGCAGTCCTGGGACAGCTGCATCTTCACCCCTCCACTTT
TRBD1 - TRBJ1-6 TRBV30 CAWSRGTGTGSSPLHF TGTGCCTGGAGTCGAGGGACAGGTACAGGATCATCACCCCTCCACTTT
TRBD1 - TRBJ1-1 TRBV5-4 CASSLASRGRNTEAFF TGTGCCAGCAGCTTGGCCTCTAGGGGGCGGAACACTGAAGCTTTCTTT
- - TRBJ1-1 TRBV15 CATSSYRENTEAFF TGTGCCACCAGCAGTTACAGGGAGAACACTGAAGCTTTCTTT
TRBD2 - TRBJ2-7 TRBV28 CASSSTGTSGTYEQYF TGTGCCAGCAGCTCTACAGGGACTAGCGGTACCTACGAGCAGTACTTC